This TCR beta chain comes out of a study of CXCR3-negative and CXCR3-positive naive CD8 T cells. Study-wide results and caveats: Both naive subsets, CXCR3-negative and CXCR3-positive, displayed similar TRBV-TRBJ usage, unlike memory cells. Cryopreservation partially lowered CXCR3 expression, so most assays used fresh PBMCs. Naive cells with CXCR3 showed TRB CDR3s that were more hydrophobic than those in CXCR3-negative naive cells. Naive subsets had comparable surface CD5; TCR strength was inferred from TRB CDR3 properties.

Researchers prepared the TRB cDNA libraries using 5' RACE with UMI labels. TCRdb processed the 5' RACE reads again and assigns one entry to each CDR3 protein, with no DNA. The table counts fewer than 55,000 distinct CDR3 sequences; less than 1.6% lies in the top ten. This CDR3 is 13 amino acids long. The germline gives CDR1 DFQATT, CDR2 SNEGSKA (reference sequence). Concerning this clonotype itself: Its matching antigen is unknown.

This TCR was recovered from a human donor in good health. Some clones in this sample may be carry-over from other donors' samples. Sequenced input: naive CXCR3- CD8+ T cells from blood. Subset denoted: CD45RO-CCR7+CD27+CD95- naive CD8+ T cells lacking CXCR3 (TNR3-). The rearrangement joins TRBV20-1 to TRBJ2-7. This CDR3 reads CSATLRIGYEQYF.